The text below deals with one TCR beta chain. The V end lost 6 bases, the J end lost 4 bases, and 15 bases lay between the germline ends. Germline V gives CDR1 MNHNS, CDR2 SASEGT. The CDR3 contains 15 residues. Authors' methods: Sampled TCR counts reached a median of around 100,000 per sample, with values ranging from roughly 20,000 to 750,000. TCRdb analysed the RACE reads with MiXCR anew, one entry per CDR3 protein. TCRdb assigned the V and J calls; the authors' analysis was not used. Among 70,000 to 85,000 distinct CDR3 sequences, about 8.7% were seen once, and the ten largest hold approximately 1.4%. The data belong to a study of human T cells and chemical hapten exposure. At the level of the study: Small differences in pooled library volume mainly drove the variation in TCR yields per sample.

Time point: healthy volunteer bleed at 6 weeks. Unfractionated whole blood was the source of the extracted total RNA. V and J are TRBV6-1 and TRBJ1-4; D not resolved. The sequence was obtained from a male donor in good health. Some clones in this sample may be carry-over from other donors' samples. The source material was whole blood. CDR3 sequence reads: CASRGKWAFNEKLFF. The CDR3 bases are TGTGCCAGCAGAGGAAAGTGGGCGTTTAATGAAAAACTGTTTTTT.